This T cell receptor beta chain comes out of a study of blood T cell repertoires in COVID-19 (dated by TCRdb to 2020 to 2022). Notes on the research overall: Samples covering the acute and convalescent phases of COVID-19 were provided by collaborators in the United States, Italy and Spain. The material from the prospective study consisted of cDNA or gDNA derived from T cells, B-cell-depleted T cells, or PBMCs. The dataset comprised deeply sampled blood TCRbeta repertoires from subjects exposed to, actively infected with, or recovered from COVID-19. The repertoires were made available in a free public database intended to serve as a resource for research on the immune response to SARS-CoV-2. Samples were obtained from the ongoing ImmuneRACE study (first 160 participants) and from about 1,300 subjects provided by 6 global collaborators. Nearly every sample came with metadata listing a de-identified subject ID, COVID-19 status, age in years and sex. Where available, HLA class I and class II types were obtained from metadata supplied by the sample provider rather than from assay-based typing.

V trim: 5 bases; J trim: 5 bases; unmatched bases: 9. From its cysteine to its phenylalanine, the CDR3 spans 15 amino acids. Here the CDR3 DNA is all that survives: 45 bases in frame from base 1. The germline V gene (reference sequence) supplies CDR1 LNHDA and CDR2 SQIVND. Overall results and qualifications from the work: The quantity of clinical and demographic metadata differed by source and by participant and was supplied without curation.

The immunoSEQ Assay, a bias-controlled multiplex PCR, was used to amplify TCRbeta CDR3 regions from genomic DNA. On the study's bioinformatics: The number of nucleated cells in each sample was estimated by amplification of reference gene primers within the assay. To quantify the absolute abundance of each unique TCRbeta CDR3 rearrangement, sequence reads were collapsed and filtered. For each sample, productive Simpson clonality was calculated as the square root of Simpson's diversity index over productive rearrangements. The immuneACCESS repertoire file appears here via TCRdb, limited to in-frame rearrangements. These files lack a portion of the clones; in checked studies, under half of the deficit traces to unresolved V genes, and the cause of the others is not known. V and J calls and clone size are those listed in that table; D and trimming were worked out from the DNA. This sample has 290,000 or so clones in its table, and almost 85% of those were observed once. 4.5% to 5.5% of the sample goes to the ten largest clones.

Collaborating institutions collected whole blood in K2EDTA tubes following their own protocols. For TCRbeta analysis, collaborators shipped samples as frozen whole blood, isolated PBMCs, or DNA extracted from either of those sample types. For this clone: This clone's antigen is unknown. The input lacks base qualities; no much larger clone sits a single base away.

This TCR was sampled from a man between 45 and 60 years old with active or convalescent COVID-19. Sequences were obtained from peripheral blood. The chain uses TRBV19 and TRBJ1-5, with 7 bases matching TRBD1. CDR3 loop: CASSSRQGWHQPQHF. In nucleotide form, the sequence is TGTGCCAGTAGTTCTCGACAGGGATGGCATCAGCCCCAGCATTTT.